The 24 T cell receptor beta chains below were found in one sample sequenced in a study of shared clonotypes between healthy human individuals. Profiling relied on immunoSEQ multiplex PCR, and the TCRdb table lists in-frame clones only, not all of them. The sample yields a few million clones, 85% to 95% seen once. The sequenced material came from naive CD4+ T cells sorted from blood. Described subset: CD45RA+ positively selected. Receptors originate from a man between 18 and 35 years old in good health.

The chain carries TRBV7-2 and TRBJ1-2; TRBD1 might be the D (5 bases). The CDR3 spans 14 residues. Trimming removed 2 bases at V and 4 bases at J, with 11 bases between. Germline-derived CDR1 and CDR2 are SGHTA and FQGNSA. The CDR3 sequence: CASSLHSGAYGYTF. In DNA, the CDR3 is TGTGCCAGCAGCTTACACTCTGGGGCCTATGGCTACACCTTC. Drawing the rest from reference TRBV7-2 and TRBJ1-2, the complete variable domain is GAGVSQSPSNKVTEKGKDVELRCDPISGHTALYWYRQSLGQGLEFLIYFQGNSAPDKSGLPSDRFSAERTGGSVSTLTIQRTQQEDSAVYLCASSLHSGAYGYTFGSGTRLTVV.

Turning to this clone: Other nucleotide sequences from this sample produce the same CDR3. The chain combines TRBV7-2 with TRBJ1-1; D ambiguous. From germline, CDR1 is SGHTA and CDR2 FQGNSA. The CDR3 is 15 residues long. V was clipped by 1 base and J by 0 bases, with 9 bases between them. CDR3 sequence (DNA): TGTGCCAGCAGCTTAGGGTTAGGGATGAACACTGAAGCTTTCTTT. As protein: CASSLGLGMNTEAFF.

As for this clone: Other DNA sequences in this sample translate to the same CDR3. CDR3 in amino acids: CASRLAGTGELFF. The DNA for the CDR3 is TGTGCCAGCAGACTAGCGGGCACCGGGGAGCTGTTTTTT. The J gene is TRBJ2-2, the V gene TRBV2, with 9 bases lining up with TRBD2. Looked up from germline, CDR1 is SNHLY and CDR2 is FYNNEI. The CDR3 loop spans 13 amino acids. The ends lost 6 bases at V and 4 bases at J; junction bases unmatched: 0.

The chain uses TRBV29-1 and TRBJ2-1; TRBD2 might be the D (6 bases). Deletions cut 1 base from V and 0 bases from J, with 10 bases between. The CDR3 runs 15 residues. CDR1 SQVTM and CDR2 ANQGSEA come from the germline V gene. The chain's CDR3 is CSVEVAGPSYNEQFF. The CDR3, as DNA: TGCAGCGTTGAAGTGGCGGGACCCTCCTACAATGAGCAGTTCTTC.

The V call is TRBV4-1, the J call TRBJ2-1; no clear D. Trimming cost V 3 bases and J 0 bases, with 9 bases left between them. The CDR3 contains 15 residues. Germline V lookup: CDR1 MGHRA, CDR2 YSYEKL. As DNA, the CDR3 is TGCGCCAGCAGCCAGGTAGAAAGCTCCTACAATGAGCAGTTCTTC. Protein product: CASSQVESSYNEQFF.

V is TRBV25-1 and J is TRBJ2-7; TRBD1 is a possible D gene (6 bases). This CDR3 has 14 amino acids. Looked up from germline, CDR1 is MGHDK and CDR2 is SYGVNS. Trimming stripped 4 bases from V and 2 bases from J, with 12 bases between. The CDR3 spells CASSGRTVPYEQYF. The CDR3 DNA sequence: TGTGCCAGCAGTGGTAGGACAGTTCCCTACGAGCAGTACTTC.

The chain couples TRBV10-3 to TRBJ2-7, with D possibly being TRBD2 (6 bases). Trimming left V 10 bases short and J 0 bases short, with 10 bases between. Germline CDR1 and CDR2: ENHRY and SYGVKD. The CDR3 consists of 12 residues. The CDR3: CATAGNSYEQYF. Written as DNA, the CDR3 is TGTGCCACCGCGGGGAACTCCTACGAGCAGTACTTC.

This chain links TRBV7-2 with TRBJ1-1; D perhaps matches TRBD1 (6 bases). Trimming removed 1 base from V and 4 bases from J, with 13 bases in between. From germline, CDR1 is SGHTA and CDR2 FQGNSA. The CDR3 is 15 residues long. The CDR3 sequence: CASSLGTGWSTEAFF. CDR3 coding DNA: TGTGCCAGCAGCTTAGGTACAGGGTGGAGCACTGAAGCTTTCTTT.

The CDR3 DNA follows: TGTGCCAGCAGCCTGACCCGACTAGCGGCCACAGATACGCAGTATTTT. It specifies CASSLTRLAATDTQYF. The rearrangement links TRBV5-4 to TRBJ2-3; 9 nucleotides align to TRBD2. The germline gives CDR1 SGHNT, CDR2 YYREEE (reference sequence). CDR3 length: 16 residues. V dropped 4 bases and J dropped 2; count of bases not matched to a gene: 8.

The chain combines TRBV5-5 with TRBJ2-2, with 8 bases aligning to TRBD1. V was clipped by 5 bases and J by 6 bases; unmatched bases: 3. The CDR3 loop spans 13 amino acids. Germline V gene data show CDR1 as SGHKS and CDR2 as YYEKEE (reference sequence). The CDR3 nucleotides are TGTGCCAGCAGTAAACAGGGGGCCGGGGAGCTGTTTTTT. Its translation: CASSKQGAGELFF.

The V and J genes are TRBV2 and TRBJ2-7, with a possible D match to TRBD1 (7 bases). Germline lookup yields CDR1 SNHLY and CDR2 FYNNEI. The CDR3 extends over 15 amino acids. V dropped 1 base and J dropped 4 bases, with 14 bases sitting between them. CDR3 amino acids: CASSEGGLQGYEQYF. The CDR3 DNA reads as TGTGCCAGCAGTGAAGGAGGACTACAGGGGTACGAGCAGTACTTC.

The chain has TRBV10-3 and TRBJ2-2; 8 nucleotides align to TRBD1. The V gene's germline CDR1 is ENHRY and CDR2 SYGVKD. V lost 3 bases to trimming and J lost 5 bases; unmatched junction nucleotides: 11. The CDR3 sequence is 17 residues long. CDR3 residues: CAISDGSGTGGTGELFF. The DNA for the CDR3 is TGTGCCATCAGTGACGGGTCCGGGACAGGCGGGACCGGGGAGCTGTTTTTT.

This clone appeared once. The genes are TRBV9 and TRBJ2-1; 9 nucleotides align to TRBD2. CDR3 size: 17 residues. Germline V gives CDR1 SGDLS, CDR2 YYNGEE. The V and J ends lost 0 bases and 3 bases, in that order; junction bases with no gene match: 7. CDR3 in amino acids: CASSVGAGSGSYNEQFF. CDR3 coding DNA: TGTGCCAGCAGCGTAGGGGCGGGTAGCGGGAGCTACAATGAGCAGTTCTTC.

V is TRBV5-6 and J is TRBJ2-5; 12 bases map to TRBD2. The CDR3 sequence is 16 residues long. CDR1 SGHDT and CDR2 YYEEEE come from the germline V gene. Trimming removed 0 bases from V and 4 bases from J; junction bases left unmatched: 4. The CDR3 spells CASSLDTSGRIETQYF. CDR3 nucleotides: TGTGCCAGCAGCTTGGATACTAGCGGGAGGATAGAGACCCAGTACTTC.

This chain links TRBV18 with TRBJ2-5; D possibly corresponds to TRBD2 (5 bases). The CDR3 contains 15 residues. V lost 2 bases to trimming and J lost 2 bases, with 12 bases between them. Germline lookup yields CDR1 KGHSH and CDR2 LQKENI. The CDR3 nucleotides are TGTGCCAGCTCACCAGAGGACGGCGGGCAAGAGACCCAGTACTTC. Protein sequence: CASSPEDGGQETQYF.

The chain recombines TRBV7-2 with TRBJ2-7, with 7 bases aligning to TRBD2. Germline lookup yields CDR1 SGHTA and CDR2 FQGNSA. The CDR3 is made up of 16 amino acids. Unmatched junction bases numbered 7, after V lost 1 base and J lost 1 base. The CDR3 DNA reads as TGTGCCAGCAGCTTAGGCCCGGCTAGCGGTTCCTACGAGCAGTACTTC. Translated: CASSLGPASGSYEQYF.

The CDR3 DNA sequence: TGTGCCAGCAGCTTGGGTAGCGGATATTACAATGAGCAGTTCTTC. Translating it yields CASSLGSGYYNEQFF. This chain joins TRBV5-4 and TRBJ2-1, with a possible D match to TRBD2 (6 bases). Germline V lookup: CDR1 SGHNT, CDR2 YYREEE (reference sequence). The CDR3 spans 15 residues. The ends were cut back, 0 bases at V and 4 bases at J, with 11 bases in the middle.

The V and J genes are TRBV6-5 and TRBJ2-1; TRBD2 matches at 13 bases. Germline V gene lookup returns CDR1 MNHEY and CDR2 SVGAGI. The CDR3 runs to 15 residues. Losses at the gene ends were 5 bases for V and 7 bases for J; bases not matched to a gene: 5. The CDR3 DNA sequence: TGTGCCAGCAGTAAAACTAGCGGGAGGGTAAATGAGCAGTTCTTC. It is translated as CASSKTSGRVNEQFF.

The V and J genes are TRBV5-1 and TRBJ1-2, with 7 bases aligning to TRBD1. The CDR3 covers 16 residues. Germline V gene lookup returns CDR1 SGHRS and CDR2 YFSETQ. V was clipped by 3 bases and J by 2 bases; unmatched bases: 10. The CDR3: CASSSLDRAENYGYTF. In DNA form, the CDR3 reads TGCGCCAGCAGCTCTCTTGACAGGGCAGAAAACTATGGCTACACCTTC.

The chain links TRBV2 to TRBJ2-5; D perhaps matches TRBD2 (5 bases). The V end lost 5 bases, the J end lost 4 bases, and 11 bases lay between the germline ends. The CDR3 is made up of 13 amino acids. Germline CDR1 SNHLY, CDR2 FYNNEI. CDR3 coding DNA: TGTGCCAGCAGTCTTAACGGGATAGAGACCCAGTACTTC. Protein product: CASSLNGIETQYF. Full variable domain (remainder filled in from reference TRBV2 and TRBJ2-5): EPEVTQTPSHQVTQMGQEVILRCVPISNHLYFYWYRQILGQKVEFLVSFYNNEISEKSEIFDDQFSVERPDGSNFTLKIRSTKLEDSAMYFCASSLNGIETQYFGPGTRLLVL.

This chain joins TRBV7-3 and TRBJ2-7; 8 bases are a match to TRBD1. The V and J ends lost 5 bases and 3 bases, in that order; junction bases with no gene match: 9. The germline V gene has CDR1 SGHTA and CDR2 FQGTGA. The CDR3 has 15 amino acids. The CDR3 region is CASSPARTGLYEQYF. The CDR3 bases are TGTGCCAGCAGCCCGGCCCGGACAGGGCTCTACGAGCAGTACTTC.

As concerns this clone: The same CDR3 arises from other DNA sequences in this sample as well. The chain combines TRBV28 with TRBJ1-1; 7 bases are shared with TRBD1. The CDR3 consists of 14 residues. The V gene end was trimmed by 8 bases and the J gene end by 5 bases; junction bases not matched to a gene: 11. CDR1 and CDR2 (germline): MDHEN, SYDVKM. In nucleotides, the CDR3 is TGTGCCAGCCGATTAGGGGGCCTTGGGACTGAAGCTTTCTTT. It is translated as CASRLGGLGTEAFF.

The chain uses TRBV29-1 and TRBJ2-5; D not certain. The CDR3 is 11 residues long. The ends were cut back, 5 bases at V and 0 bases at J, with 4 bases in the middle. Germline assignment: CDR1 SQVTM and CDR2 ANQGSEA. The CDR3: CSVRDQETQYF. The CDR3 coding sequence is TGCAGCGTTCGGGACCAAGAGACCCAGTACTTC.

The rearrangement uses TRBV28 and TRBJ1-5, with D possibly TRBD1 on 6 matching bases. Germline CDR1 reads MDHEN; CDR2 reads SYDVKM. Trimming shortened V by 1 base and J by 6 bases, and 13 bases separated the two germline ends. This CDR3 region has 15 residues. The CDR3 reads CASSLSQGLLQPQHF. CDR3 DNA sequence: TGTGCCAGCAGTTTATCCCAGGGGTTACTTCAGCCCCAGCATTTT.